Listed here are 12 T cell receptor beta chains from one sample, sequenced in a study of read filtering for tumor transcriptome and immune sequencing. This library used 300 to 500 ng RNA and molecular barcoded adaptors spanning alpha/delta and beta/gamma chains. TCRdb passed the reads through MiXCR, listing each CDR3 protein once. Of about 28,000 distinct CDR3 sequences listed, over 13% were seen once; the top ten hold roughly 44%. Sequencing was done on a sample of a population of CD138-negative cells sorted from bone marrow. Receptor source: a donor at least 40 years old with multiple myeloma.

At least ten counts were recorded for this clonotype. The chain recombines TRBV5-6 with TRBJ2-2; TRBD1 matches at 9 bases. Losses at the gene ends were 3 bases for V and 4 bases for J; bases not matched to a gene: 7. Germline CDR1 reads SGHDT; CDR2 reads YYEEEE. The CDR3 runs to 16 residues. CDR3 in amino acids: CASSWGTGTGTGELFF. DNA for the CDR3: TGTGCCAGCAGCTGGGGGACAGGGACCGGCACCGGGGAGCTGTTTTTT.

This clonotype was counted between two and nine times. This rearrangement joins TRBV29-1 to TRBJ2-1; D is possibly TRBD1 (6 bases). There are 13 residues in the CDR3. V lost 4 bases to trimming and J lost 9 bases, with 16 bases between them. From germline, CDR1 is SQVTM and CDR2 ANQGSEA. Here the CDR3 reads CSVGLTGFGEQFF. In DNA form, the CDR3 reads TGCAGCGTTGGGCTTACAGGGTTCGGTGAGCAGTTCTTC.

This clonotype has ten or more counts. V usage is TRBV20-1 and J usage is TRBJ2-5; TRBD1 matches at 9 bases. In germline, CDR1 is DFQATT, CDR2 SNEGSKA (reference sequence). This CDR3 spans 15 amino acids. The V gene end was trimmed by 1 base and the J gene end by 1 base; junction bases not matched to a gene: 4. The CDR3 spells CSARVLGQGQETQYF. The CDR3 DNA is TGCAGTGCTAGAGTTTTGGGACAGGGCCAAGAGACCCAGTACTTC.

This clonotype was recorded at least ten times. An end of the junction differs from the germline gene, which may be a read error. V and J are TRBV7-9 and TRBJ2-5; D gene ambiguous. Germline V CDR1 and CDR2: SEHNR, FQNEAQ (reference sequence). This CDR3 region has 12 residues. The CDR3 loop reads CASSLDAPGKFF. The CDR3 nucleotides are TGTGCCAGCAGCTTAGACGCGCCCGGTAAATTCTTC.

A word on this clonotype: Just one base apart from a much larger clone, this may be a read error. J is TRBJ2-2 and V is TRBV3-1; a possible D gene is TRBD2 (6 bases). This CDR3 spans 16 amino acids. CDR1 LGHDT and CDR2 YNNKEL come from the germline V gene (reference sequence). The CDR3 spells CASSQDTTSGTGGLFF. The CDR3 DNA follows: TGTGCCAGCAGCCAAGATACAACCTCAGGTACCGGGGGGCTGTTTTTT. The full variable domain, with the rest looked up from reference TRBV3-1 and TRBJ2-2, is DTAVSQTPKYLVTQMGNDKSIKCEQNLGHDTMYWYKQDSKKFLKIMFSYNNKELIINETVPNRFSPKSPDKAHLNLHINSLELGDSAVYFCASSQDTTSGTGGLFFGEGSRLTVL.

This clonotype has a count of ten or more. V and J are TRBV6-5 and TRBJ2-1, with 7 nucleotides matching TRBD2. Germline CDR1 is MNHEY and CDR2 is SVGAGI. The CDR3 covers 14 residues. Germline trimming cut 5 bases from V and 5 bases from J; bases unmatched to any gene: 6. CDR3 residues: CASSKPGLNNEQFF. DNA for the CDR3: TGTGCCAGCAGTAAGCCGGGACTAAACAATGAGCAGTTCTTC.

In its sample, this clonotype was seen many times. This chain connects TRBV9 to TRBJ1-5; a weak D match, TRBD1 (5 bases). The CDR3 runs 14 residues. Trimming removed 0 bases from V and 1 base from J, with 5 bases in between. Germline V CDR1 and CDR2: SGDLS, YYNGEE. The CDR3 bases are TGTGCCAGCAGCGTAGGGGGGAGCAATCAGCCCCAGCATTTT. Translation gives CASSVGGSNQPQHF.

This clonotype was seen only a few times. Since a much larger clone is just one base distant, this may be a read error. The V and J genes are TRBV20-1 and TRBJ1-2; no clear D gene. The CDR3 is 11 amino acids. Per the germline V gene, CDR1 is DFQATT and CDR2 is SNEGSKA (reference sequence). Trimming removed 0 bases from V and 7 bases from J, with 6 bases in between. The CDR3 loop reads CSARDGPGYTF. In DNA form, the CDR3 reads TGCAGTGCTAGAGATGGACCTGGCTACACCTTC.

This clonotype was observed at least ten times. The chain has TRBV6-2 or TRBV6-3 and TRBJ2-5; maybe TRBD1 (6 bases). The CDR3 extends over 15 amino acids. V lost 6 bases and J 3 bases, leaving 17 bases between the germline ends. Germline V CDR1 and CDR2: MNHEY, SVGEGT. Written as DNA, the CDR3 is TGTGCCAGCAGCAGCGGTGGCGCAGGGGAAGAGACCCAGTACTTC. As protein: CASSSGGAGEETQYF.

This clonotype was seen repeatedly, ten times or more. CDR3 sequence reads: CASSLGAGGPYEQYF. The CDR3 DNA sequence: TGTGCCAGCAGCTTAGGGGCGGGAGGTCCCTACGAGCAGTACTTC. The chain employs TRBV11-2 and TRBJ2-7, with 8 bases fitting TRBD2. CDR1 and CDR2 from the germline V gene are SGHAT and FQNNGV. Unmatched junction bases numbered 4, after V lost 1 base and J lost 2 bases. The CDR3 sequence is 15 residues long.

This clonotype was counted ten times or more. The J gene is TRBJ1-5, the V gene TRBV20-1, with D possibly TRBD1 on 5 matching bases. From germline, CDR1 is DFQATT and CDR2 SNEGSKA (reference sequence). The CDR3 is made up of 16 amino acids. The germline V and J ends were trimmed by 4 bases and 6 bases, with 22 bases remaining between them. The CDR3 sequence is CSAKRGGGAHGQPQHF. The DNA for the CDR3 is TGCAGTGCTAAGAGAGGCGGCGGGGCCCATGGTCAGCCCCAGCATTTT.

This clonotype showed up just a few times. V and J are TRBV7-9 and TRBJ1-1; no reliable D call. V was shortened by 5 bases and J by 2 bases, with 9 bases between the two germline ends. The CDR3 is 13 amino acids. Germline values: CDR1 SEHNR, CDR2 FQNEAQ (reference sequence). The chain's CDR3 is CASSPGSNTEAFF. The CDR3 nucleotides are TGTGCCAGCAGCCCCGGGTCAAACACTGAAGCTTTCTTT.